This TCR beta chain was identified in a study of cytomegalovirus exposure and HLA in healthy donors. The PCR used 60 Vbeta and 13 Jbeta primers. Clones were read by immunoSEQ multiplex PCR, and TCRdb kept only the in-frame ones, dropping some. The data show 130,000 to 150,000 clones, roughly four fifths seen once. On this clone itself: Antigen unknown.

Points from the study as a whole: A classifier reportedly called cytomegalovirus status with high sensitivity and specificity.

The source of this sequence is a woman in her sixties or seventies in good health and CMV-seropositive. Sequenced input: PBMCs.

The DNA for the CDR3 is TGTGCCAGCTCCTGGGGCAGGCCGGGCTCTGGGGCCAACGTCCTGACTTTC. This translates into CASSWGRPGSGANVLTF. V is TRBV7-6 and J is TRBJ2-6, with a possible D match to TRBD1 (5 bases). The CDR3 loop spans 17 amino acids. V gave up 8 bases and J gave up 0 bases, with 17 bases separating them. CDR1 is SGHVS, CDR2 FNYEAQ, per germline.